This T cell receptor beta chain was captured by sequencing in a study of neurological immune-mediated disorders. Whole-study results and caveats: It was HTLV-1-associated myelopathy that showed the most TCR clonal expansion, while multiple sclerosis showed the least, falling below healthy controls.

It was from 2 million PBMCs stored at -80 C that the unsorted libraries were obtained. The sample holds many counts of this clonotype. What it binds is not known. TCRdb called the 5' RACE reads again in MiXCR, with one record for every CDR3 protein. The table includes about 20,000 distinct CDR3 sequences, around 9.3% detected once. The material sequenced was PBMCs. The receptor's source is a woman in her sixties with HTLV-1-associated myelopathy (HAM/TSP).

Here the CDR3 DNA reads TGCAGTGCGGGGGGGGGGCAGGCCAACCTAGGTGGGCAGTTCTTC. Its translation: CSAGGGQANLGGQFF. The V call is TRBV20-1, the J call TRBJ2-1; a possible D gene is TRBD2 (7 bases). The germline V gene encodes CDR1 DFQATT and CDR2 SNEGSKA (reference sequence). Trimming stripped 6 bases from V and 12 bases from J, with 27 bases between. The CDR3 is 15 residues long.